These 12 T cell receptor beta chains share one sample of origin, sequenced in a study of beta chain features in type 1 diabetes. Sequencing targeted expressed TCRB transcripts, as all isolated RNA had been reverse transcribed. The protocol was immunoSEQ multiplex PCR, while the TCRdb copy is restricted to in-frame clones and leaves out a portion. The repertoire has about 160,000 clones, 8% to 9.5% of them found once; the top ten carry about 0.5%. Overall study results and limits: Shortening that was moderate but significant affected the TCRB CDR3s of Type 1 diabetes patients in all four CD4+ subsets.

These TCRs' antigens remain unknown. The sequencing sample was made of central memory CD4+ T cells from blood. Every receptor here comes from a woman in her late teens or twenties with type 1 diabetes.

This clone was observed a handful of times. This chain links TRBV5-6 with TRBJ1-1; D is unresolved. The CDR3 covers 11 residues. The germline V gene encodes CDR1 SGHDT and CDR2 YYEEEE. Trimming pared 2 bases from V and 8 bases from J, leaving 7 bases between. The DNA for the CDR3 is TGTGCCAGCAGCTTCAACTCGGAAGCTTTCTTT. Amino acid sequence: CASSFNSEAFF.

This clone was observed many times. This sequence joins TRBV10-3 and TRBJ2-7, with 11 bases that match TRBD1. The V gene end was trimmed by 6 bases and the J gene end by 5 bases; junction bases not matched to a gene: 6. The CDR3 spans 14 residues. Per the germline V gene, CDR1 is ENHRY and CDR2 is SYGVKD. The DNA for the CDR3 is TGTGCCATCAGGCGGACAGGGGGCCTGGACGAGCAGTACTTC. Protein product: CAIRRTGGLDEQYF.

There are a few counts of this clone. The gene calls are TRBV2 and TRBJ2-3; D is unclear. Trimming pared 6 bases from V and 0 bases from J, leaving 10 bases between. The CDR3 loop spans 14 amino acids. Per germline, CDR1 SNHLY and CDR2 FYNNEI. For the CDR3, the DNA is TGTGCCAGCAGGGTAACTCCTAGCACAGATACGCAGTATTTT. Its protein is CASRVTPSTDTQYF.

J is TRBJ2-1 and V is TRBV5-4; 10 bases match TRBD2. The CDR3 extends over 15 amino acids. The germline gives CDR1 SGHNT, CDR2 YYREEE (reference sequence). With V trimmed by 4 bases and J by 9 bases, 10 bases remained unmatched. This CDR3 reads CASSPGAGGQGEQFF. The CDR3 DNA follows: TGTGCCAGCAGCCCGGGAGCGGGGGGGCAGGGTGAGCAGTTCTTC.

The V and J genes are TRBV15 and TRBJ2-5, with D maybe TRBD1 (6 bases). This CDR3 contains 13 residues. Deletions cut 7 bases from V and 0 bases from J, with 9 bases between. Germline CDR1 is LNHNV and CDR2 is YYDKDF (reference sequence). CDR3 coding DNA: TGTGCCACCAAGACAGGTAACCAAGAGACCCAGTACTTC. It is translated as CATKTGNQETQYF.

The rearrangement links TRBV9 to TRBJ1-6; 7 bases map to TRBD1. This CDR3 spans 16 amino acids. The junction had 12 bases not matched to a gene; V was cut back by 4 bases and J by 8 bases. Germline V gene sequence: CDR1 SGDLS, CDR2 YYNGEE. The CDR3 loop is CASSPGPGTEHSPLHF. As DNA, the CDR3 is TGTGCCAGCAGCCCCGGCCCCGGGACAGAACATTCACCCCTCCACTTT.

This clone was seen a handful of times. The gene calls are TRBV30 and TRBJ2-5, with 9 bases identical to TRBD2. This CDR3 comprises 19 residues. The trim removed 4 bases at V and 5 bases at J, leaving 23 bases unmatched. The germline V gene encodes CDR1 GTSNPN and CDR2 SVGIG (reference sequence). The CDR3 bases are TGTGCCTGGACGATATCTTGGGCTAGCGGGATCTTGGGGACGGAGACCCAGTACTTC. Residues: CAWTISWASGILGTETQYF. Using reference TRBV30 and TRBJ2-5 for the parts outside the CDR3, the full variable domain is SQTIHQWPATLVQPVGSPLSLECTVEGTSNPNLYWYRQAAGRGLQLLFYSVGIGQISSEVPQNLSASRPQDRQFILSSKKLLLSDSGFYLCAWTISWASGILGTETQYFGPGTRLLVL.

The rearrangement uses TRBV12-5 and TRBJ1-1, with 8 bases lining up with TRBD1. The CDR3 has 13 amino acids. Germline V gene data show CDR1 as LGHNT and CDR2 as FRNRAP. J gave up 3 bases and V 9 bases, and 6 bases lay outside the gene matches. CDR3 amino acids: CASSTGADTEAFF. In DNA, the CDR3 is TGTGCTAGCTCGACAGGGGCTGACACTGAAGCTTTCTTT. Combining the CDR3 with reference TRBV12-5 and TRBJ1-1 gives the whole variable domain DARVTQTPRHKVTEMGQEVTMRCQPILGHNTVFWYRQTMMQGLELLAYFRNRAPLDDSGMPKDRFSAEMPDATLATLKIQPSEPRDSAVYFCASSTGADTEAFFGQGTRLTVV.

This clone appeared a few times. This chain uses TRBV4-2 with TRBJ2-5, with D tentatively TRBD1 (6 bases). The CDR3 extends over 16 amino acids. Germline CDR1 reads LGHNA; CDR2 reads YNFKEQ. The germline V and J ends were trimmed by 1 base and 4 bases, with 16 bases remaining between them. This CDR3 reads CASSQGASGVGETQYF. The CDR3 nucleotides are TGTGCCAGCAGCCAAGGGGCCTCAGGGGTGGGAGAGACCCAGTACTTC.

This chain links TRBV21-1 with TRBJ2-1; TRBD2, the D gene given by the table, was not confirmed from the DNA. TRBV21-1 is marked as a pseudogene. This CDR3 spans 15 amino acids. CDR3 sequence: CASSEAGVAHNEQFF. The DNA for the CDR3 is TGTGCCAGCAGCGAAGCGGGAGTTGCCCACAATGAGCAGTTCTTC.

This clone was seen a single time. This CDR3 is CASSLARWDRPFNEQFF. For the CDR3, the DNA is TGCGCCAGCAGCTTGGCCCGATGGGACAGGCCCTTCAATGAGCAGTTCTTC. This chain joins TRBV5-1 and TRBJ2-1; 8 bases line up with TRBD1. V was pared by 0 bases and J by 6 bases, with 11 bases of the junction left unmatched. The length of the CDR3 is 17 residues. CDR1 and CDR2 from the germline V gene are SGHRS and YFSETQ.

CDR3 residues: CASSLRQGATNEKLFF. CDR3 nucleotides: TGTGCCAGCAGCCTCCGACAGGGGGCGACTAATGAAAAACTGTTTTTT. V is TRBV13 and J is TRBJ1-4; 10 bases fit TRBD1. This CDR3 comprises 16 residues. Germline V gene sequence: CDR1 PRHDT, CDR2 FYEKMQ (reference sequence). V lost 5 bases to trimming and J lost 2 bases; unmatched junction nucleotides: 5.